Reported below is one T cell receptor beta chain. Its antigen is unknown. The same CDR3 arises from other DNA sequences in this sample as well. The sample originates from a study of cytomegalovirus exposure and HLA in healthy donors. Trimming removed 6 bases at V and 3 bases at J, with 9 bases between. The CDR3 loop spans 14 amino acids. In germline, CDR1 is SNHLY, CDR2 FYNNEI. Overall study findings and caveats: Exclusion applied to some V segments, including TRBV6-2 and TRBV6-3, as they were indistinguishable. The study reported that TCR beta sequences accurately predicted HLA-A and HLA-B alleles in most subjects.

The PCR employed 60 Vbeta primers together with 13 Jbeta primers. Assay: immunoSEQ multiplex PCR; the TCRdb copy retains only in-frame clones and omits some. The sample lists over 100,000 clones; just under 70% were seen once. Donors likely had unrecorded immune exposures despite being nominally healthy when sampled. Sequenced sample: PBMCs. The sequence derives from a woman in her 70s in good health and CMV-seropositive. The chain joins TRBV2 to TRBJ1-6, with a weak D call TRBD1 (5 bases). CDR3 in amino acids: CASSQGVYNSPLHF. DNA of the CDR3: TGTGCCAGCAGCCAGGGTGTCTATAATTCACCCCTCCACTTT.